These 25 T cell receptor beta chains were all obtained from the same sample, sequenced in a study of CD8 T cells in ankylosing spondylitis. General study results and limits: Made up of several highly homologous variants, a TCR beta motif appeared characteristic of ankylosing spondylitis blood.

The antigens for these receptors are not known. Using its own MiXCR run on the 5' RACE reads, TCRdb lists one record per CDR3 protein. The table lists some 700,000 distinct CDR3 sequences, around 17% of them singletons. Sequenced material: blood, either unsorted or a sorted T cell fraction (not recorded which). The receptors shown here come from a male donor with ankylosing spondylitis.

This clonotype was counted only a few times. The chain is built from TRBV28 and TRBJ1-4, with D maybe TRBD1 (5 bases). Germline V lookup: CDR1 MDHEN, CDR2 SYDVKM. Trimming left V 5 bases short and J 4 bases short, with 14 bases between. The CDR3 has 15 residues. The chain's CDR3 is CASSRNRGGNEKLFF. CDR3 sequence (DNA): TGTGCCAGCAGTCGGAATCGGGGGGGTAATGAAAAACTGTTTTTT.

This clonotype was observed a handful of times. The chain is built from TRBV27 and TRBJ2-7, with D perhaps matching TRBD1 or TRBD2 (6 bases each). This CDR3 is 17 amino acids long. Per germline, CDR1 MNHEY and CDR2 SMNVEV (reference sequence). With 5 bases removed from V and 5 bases from J, the gap between germline ends came to 25 bases. The CDR3 protein is CASSPLLARLGQHEQYF. In DNA form, the CDR3 reads TGTGCCAGCAGTCCCCTCTTAGCCCGACTAGGACAGCACGAGCAGTACTTC.

The gene calls are TRBV28 and TRBJ1-6; D unclear. Germline V gene lookup returns CDR1 MDHEN and CDR2 SYDVKM. The CDR3 consists of 14 residues. The ends were cut back, 7 bases at V and 12 bases at J, with 19 bases in the middle. CDR3 coding DNA: TGTGCCAGCACCCTCGACTCGGGATACCGACCCCTCCACTTT. Its translation is CASTLDSGYRPLHF. The full variable domain, its missing parts supplied by reference TRBV28 and TRBJ1-6, is DVKVTQSSRYLVKRTGEKVFLECVQDMDHENMFWYRQDPGLGLRLIYFSYDVKMKEKGDIPEGYSVSREKKERFSLILESASTNQTSMYLCASTLDSGYRPLHFGNGTRLTVT.

Only a few counts were recorded for this clonotype. This sequence joins TRBV4-3 and TRBJ2-7; the match to TRBD1 covers 8 bases. CDR3 length: 16 residues. V shed 4 bases, J shed 3 bases, and the junction held 11 bases outside the gene matches. CDR1 LGHNA and CDR2 YSLEER come from the germline V gene. In nucleotides, the CDR3 is TGCGCCAGCAGCCCTGGGACAGGTGGCGGCTACTACGAGCAGTACTTC. Translated, it gives CASSPGTGGGYYEQYF.

The chain uses TRBV10-3 and TRBJ2-5; D is unresolved. Germline V gene lookup returns CDR1 ENHRY and CDR2 SYGVKD. V lost 2 bases to trimming and J lost 8 bases, with 15 bases between them. The CDR3 length is 14 residues. DNA of the CDR3: TGTGCCATCAGTGAGGGCGTTGGGCCCGGAACCCAGTACTTC. Its protein is CAISEGVGPGTQYF.

As DNA, the CDR3 is TGTGCCAGCAGCTTAACTAGGGGGCCGAACACCGGGGAGCTGTTTTTT. It is translated as CASSLTRGPNTGELFF. The J gene is TRBJ2-2, the V gene TRBV7-9, with 7 bases identical to TRBD1. J lost 0 bases, V lost 2 bases, and 3 bases had no gene match. CDR1 is SEHNR and CDR2 is FQNEAQ in the germline V gene (reference sequence). The CDR3 runs to 16 residues.

This clonotype was detected only a few times. CDR3 residues: CASSLVLGGLTDTQYF. The DNA of the CDR3 is TGTGCCAGCAGCTTAGTGTTGGGGGGCCTCACAGATACGCAGTATTTT. V usage is TRBV7-9 and J usage is TRBJ2-3, with D perhaps given as TRBD1 or TRBD2 (6 bases each). Germline V CDR1 and CDR2: SEHNR, FQNEAQ (reference sequence). This CDR3 region has 16 residues. Trimming took 1 base from V and 2 from J, leaving 13 bases between them.

This clonotype was counted between two and nine times. This chain joins TRBV7-9 and TRBJ2-4; tentatively, D is TRBD1 or TRBD2 (5 bases each). CDR3 size: 16 residues. Looked up from germline, CDR1 is SEHNR and CDR2 is FQNEAQ (reference sequence). V gave up 3 bases and J gave up 1 base, with 13 bases separating them. CDR3 DNA sequence: TGTGCCAGCAGCTTTGGACCAGAGGGGGCCAAAAACATTCAGTACTTC. The encoded protein is CASSFGPEGAKNIQYF.

As concerns this clonotype: Possible read error: a much larger clone is one base away. The V call is TRBV10-3, the J call TRBJ2-1; 8 bases map to TRBD1. The J call may be faulty, since TRBJ2-7 better matches the DNA end. Per germline, CDR1 ENHRY and CDR2 SYGVKD. This CDR3 is built from 15 residues. The CDR3 is CAISAGTGSSNEQYF. The CDR3 DNA sequence: TGTGCCATCAGCGCCGGGACAGGCTCCTCCAATGAGCAGTACTTC.

The rearrangement joins TRBV4-2 to TRBJ2-7, with D unclear. Germline lookup yields CDR1 LGHNA and CDR2 YNFKEQ. The V end was cut by 0 bases, the J end by 1 base, with 13 bases between. This CDR3 is 16 amino acids long. This chain's CDR3 is CASSQEAFSPSYEQYF. CDR3 sequence (DNA): TGTGCCAGCAGCCAAGAGGCCTTCAGCCCGTCCTACGAGCAGTACTTC.

The gene calls are TRBV4-1 and TRBJ2-1; TRBD2 aligns across 7 bases. CDR3 length: 17 residues. V shed 4 bases, J shed 0 bases, and the junction held 9 bases outside the gene matches. Germline CDR1 and CDR2: MGHRA and YSYEKL. The CDR3 DNA follows: TGCGCCAGCAGCCCACCCCCGGGGGGAGCCTCCTACAATGAGCAGTTCTTC. Amino acids: CASSPPPGGASYNEQFF.

The table lists this clonotype with a few counts. V is TRBV20-1 and J is TRBJ2-3; 13 bases match TRBD2. After removal of 2 bases from V and 3 bases from J, the junction contained 5 bases not matched to a gene. The CDR3 is made up of 16 amino acids. Germline V gene lookup returns CDR1 DFQATT and CDR2 SNEGSKA (reference sequence). In DNA form, the CDR3 reads TGCAGTGCTAGATCACTAGCGGGAGGGCCGACAGATACGCAGTATTTT. This translates into CSARSLAGGPTDTQYF.

A remark on this clonotype: One end of the junction is discordant with germline, which a read error may explain. This chain links TRBV5-1 with TRBJ2-3; 10 bases are a match to TRBD2. This CDR3 has 18 residues. From germline, CDR1 is SGHRS and CDR2 YFSETQ. CDR3 in DNA: TGCGCCAGCAGCTTGGCCGTGCAGCGGGGGGGCCCCACAAATACGCAGTATTTT. It encodes CASSLAVQRGGPTNTQYF.

The chain carries TRBV20-1 and TRBJ2-1, with 7 bases identical to TRBD1. CDR3 length: 14 residues. Trimming took 5 bases from V and 2 from J; bases not matched to a gene: 6. The germline V gene encodes CDR1 DFQATT and CDR2 SNEGSKA (reference sequence). CDR3 coding DNA: TGCAGTGCTTACAGACAGGGAACCTACAATGAGCAGTTCTTC. Amino acids: CSAYRQGTYNEQFF.

This chain connects TRBV2 to TRBJ2-7; D might be TRBD1 or TRBD2, each matching 5 bases. The CDR3 covers 14 residues. V was shortened by 7 bases and J by 0 bases, with 13 bases between the two germline ends. Germline CDR1 is SNHLY and CDR2 is FYNNEI. The CDR3 is CASMKGRTSYEQYF. The CDR3 DNA reads as TGTGCCAGCATGAAGGGACGGACCTCCTACGAGCAGTACTTC.

The table lists this clonotype with a few counts. This sequence joins TRBV20-1 and TRBJ2-1, with D possibly matching TRBD2 (5 bases). Germline V gives CDR1 DFQATT, CDR2 SNEGSKA (reference sequence). Trimming took off 5 bases at V and 5 bases at J, with 16 bases between the two ends. This CDR3 comprises 14 residues. The CDR3 region has the DNA TGCAGTGCTGCTGGCGGCCTAGCCCACAATGAGCAGTTCTTC. It encodes CSAAGGLAHNEQFF.

This clonotype has ten or more counts. The chain employs TRBV24-1 and TRBJ1-6; 7 bases map to TRBD1. Trimming cost V 4 bases and J 7 bases; bases outside gene matches: 9. CDR1 is KGHDR and CDR2 is SFDVKD in the germline V gene. The CDR3 loop spans 16 amino acids. DNA of the CDR3: TGTGCCACCAGTGAACCTGGACAGGCTATGAATTCACCCCTCCACTTT. Protein: CATSEPGQAMNSPLHF.

This clonotype was recorded a few times. The rearrangement links TRBV7-2 to TRBJ2-3; TRBD1 aligns across 8 bases. The CDR3 runs to 16 residues. The trim removed 1 base at V and 5 bases at J, leaving 8 bases unmatched. CDR1 and CDR2 from the germline V gene are SGHTA and FQGNSA. CDR3 residues: CASSLGRQGARDTQYF. For the CDR3, the DNA is TGTGCCAGCAGCTTAGGCCGCCAGGGGGCAAGAGATACGCAGTATTTT.

This rearrangement joins TRBV6-5 to TRBJ1-4; a weak D match, TRBD1 (6 bases). The CDR3 loop spans 16 amino acids. Germline V CDR1 and CDR2: MNHEY, SVGAGI. Trimming left V 2 bases short and J 8 bases short, with 18 bases between. Written as DNA, the CDR3 is TGTGCCAGCAGTTACGCATCGGCAGGGGTTCGCGAAAAACTGTTTTTT. It yields the protein CASSYASAGVREKLFF.

This sequence joins TRBV6-5 and TRBJ2-2, with 12 bases matching TRBD2. Germline CDR1 is MNHEY and CDR2 is SVGAGI. Trimming at V came to 4 bases and at J to 3 bases, leaving 6 bases not matched to a gene. The CDR3 is 17 residues long. The CDR3 spells CASSSLAGGPHTGELFF. For the CDR3, the DNA is TGTGCCAGCAGTTCGCTAGCGGGAGGGCCGCACACCGGGGAGCTGTTTTTT.

In its sample, this clonotype was seen many times. The CDR3 sequence is CASSQTSGPYEQYF. CDR3 in DNA: TGTGCCAGCAGCCAGACTAGCGGTCCCTACGAGCAGTACTTC. The V call is TRBV11-1, the J call TRBJ2-7, with TRBD2 identical over 9 bases. Germline CDR1 is SGHAT and CDR2 is FQDESV (reference sequence). CDR3 length equals 14 residues. V was clipped by 5 bases and J by 2 bases; unmatched bases: 4. The whole variable domain, filled in from reference TRBV11-1 and TRBJ2-7, reads EAEVAQSPRYKITEKSQAVAFWCDPISGHATLYWYRQILGQGPELLVQFQDESVVDDSQLPKDRFSAERLKGVDSTLKIQPAELGDSAMYLCASSQTSGPYEQYFGPGTRLTVT.

The V gene is TRBV20-1, the J gene TRBJ2-3, with 11 bases lining up with TRBD2. V gave up 2 bases and J gave up 6 bases; unmatched junction bases: 4. Looked up from germline, CDR1 is DFQATT and CDR2 is SNEGSKA (reference sequence). This CDR3 has 14 residues. The CDR3 DNA sequence: TGCAGTGCTAGATATAGCGGGAGGGGGGATACGCAGTATTTT. Translating it yields CSARYSGRGDTQYF.

This clonotype has more than one count but fewer than ten. J is TRBJ1-6 and V is TRBV20-1; 8 bases map to TRBD1. The V and J ends lost 4 bases and 10 bases, in that order; junction bases with no gene match: 9. The CDR3 is 14 amino acids. CDR1 is DFQATT, CDR2 SNEGSKA, per germline (reference sequence). The CDR3 sequence: CSATQGAMGSPLHF. DNA for the CDR3: TGCAGTGCTACCCAGGGGGCGATGGGCTCACCCCTCCACTTT.

This clonotype was detected a few times. V usage is TRBV9 and J usage is TRBJ2-1; 15 positions agree with TRBD2. This CDR3 has 16 amino acids. V gave up 2 bases and J gave up 5 bases; unmatched junction bases: 2. Germline values: CDR1 SGDLS, CDR2 YYNGEE. For the CDR3, the DNA is TGTGCCAGCAGCGTGGGACTAGCGGGGGGAGACAATGAGCAGTTCTTC. Its translation is CASSVGLAGGDNEQFF.

This clonotype was recorded a few times. This chain connects TRBV12-3 or TRBV12-4 to TRBJ2-3, with TRBD2 identical over 7 bases. The CDR3 covers 17 residues. The V gene end was trimmed by 6 bases and the J gene end by 0 bases; junction bases not matched to a gene: 12. CDR3 region: CASRTGGAGYSTDTQYF. In nucleotides, the CDR3 is TGTGCCAGCAGGACCGGGGGAGCGGGGTATAGCACAGATACGCAGTATTTT.